One sample yielded the 20 T cell receptor beta chains listed below, sequenced in a study of T cell repertoires in cytomegalovirus infection. TCRdb analysed the reads with MiXCR anew, one entry per CDR3 protein. The repertoire holds fewer than 550,000 distinct CDR3 sequences, with approximately 31% as singletons. Sequencing was done on a sample of PBMCs. These receptors were taken from a human donor in good health (CMV status not recorded). Some clones in this sample may be carry-over from other donors' samples.

The J gene is TRBJ2-3, the V gene TRBV27; D gene unclear. Germline V CDR1 and CDR2: MNHEY, SMNVEV (reference sequence). The CDR3 consists of 13 residues. V was pared by 4 bases and J by 2 bases, with 7 bases between. Here the CDR3 reads CASSSYVTDTQYF. The DNA for the CDR3 is TGTGCCAGCAGTTCTTATGTCACAGATACGCAGTATTTT.

CDR3 DNA: TGTGCCAGCAGCCAAGGTGGGGTGGAGGGGAAGGAGACCCAGTACTTC. Translated, it gives CASSQGGVEGKETQYF. The V call is TRBV4-2, the J call TRBJ2-5, with D possibly matching TRBD2 (6 bases). This CDR3 has 16 residues. Germline V gives CDR1 LGHNA, CDR2 YNFKEQ. The V end was cut by 1 base, the J end by 5 bases, with 17 bases between.

The chain recombines TRBV2 with TRBJ2-1, with 8 bases identical to TRBD2. Germline assignment: CDR1 SNHLY and CDR2 FYNNEI. The J segment lost 4 bases and the V segment lost 8 bases, leaving 10 bases of the junction unmatched. This CDR3 spans 15 amino acids. The CDR3 DNA is TGTGCCAGCTTACCGAAGCGGGGGAATTACAATGAGCAGTTCTTC. Amino acids: CASLPKRGNYNEQFF.

This clonotype was found a few times. The V call is TRBV5-5, the J call TRBJ2-2; 8 nucleotides line up with TRBD1. Germline CDR1 and CDR2: SGHKS and YYEKEE (reference sequence). The ends lost 4 bases at V and 7 bases at J; junction bases unmatched: 12. The CDR3 is 16 amino acids. The CDR3 loop reads CASSAGQGAGHGELFF. CDR3 DNA sequence: TGTGCCAGCAGCGCAGGACAGGGCGCGGGCCACGGGGAGCTGTTTTTT.

This clonotype has more than one count but fewer than ten. This chain connects TRBV12-3 or TRBV12-4 to TRBJ2-5; 7 bases are a match to TRBD2. The CDR3 sequence is 13 residues long. V lost 8 bases and J lost 4; bases outside the gene matches: 7. The CDR3 sequence is CASGRDYGETQYF. The CDR3 coding sequence is TGTGCCAGCGGCCGGGACTACGGAGAGACCCAGTACTTC.

This clonotype was seen ten or more times. The rearrangement joins TRBV11-3 to TRBJ2-1; TRBD2 aligns across 13 bases. Per the germline V gene, CDR1 is SGHNT and CDR2 is YENEEA. The J segment lost 6 bases and the V segment lost 3 bases, leaving 11 bases of the junction unmatched. This CDR3 is 18 amino acids long. DNA for the CDR3: TGTGCCAGCAGCTTGGAGACTAGCGGGGGGCCAGGGGGCAATGAGCAGTTCTTC. Its translation: CASSLETSGGPGGNEQFF.

Concerning this clonotype: No conserved phenylalanine or tryptophan ends this CDR3, so it is likely a read error. The chain has TRBV7-6 and TRBJ2-6; D is ambiguous. The CDR3 is 17 amino acids. The V gene's germline CDR1 is SGHVS and CDR2 FNYEAQ. Trimming took 0 bases from V and 0 from J, leaving 9 bases between them. The chain's CDR3 is CASSLATSTSGANVLTL. DNA for the CDR3: TGTGCCAGCAGCTTAGCGACTTCGACCTCTGGGGCCAACGTCCTGACTTTA.

Details on this clonotype: Sequence at one end of the junction differs from germline and may be a read error. The genes are TRBV5-1 and TRBJ1-4; 9 bases match TRBD1. Germline V CDR1 and CDR2: SGHRS, YFSETQ. CDR3 length: 14 residues. The CDR3 DNA reads as TGCGCCAGCAGCTTGGGGACAGGGGATGAAAAACAGTTTTTT. Residues: CASSLGTGDEKQFF.

As regards this clonotype: A much larger clone lies one base from this, so it may be a read error. The missing conserved phenylalanine or tryptophan at the end of this CDR3 makes a read error likely. The chain joins TRBV7-2 to TRBJ2-7; D possibly corresponds to TRBD2 (5 bases). V was clipped by 7 bases and J by 4 bases, with 8 bases between them. The CDR3 totals 11 residues. CDR1 is SGHTA and CDR2 is FQGNSA in the germline V gene. The CDR3 DNA follows: TGTGCCAGCACCTCGGGGTACGAGCAGTACTTA. Translation: CASTSGYEQYL.

V and J are TRBV29-1 and TRBJ1-1; 8 bases align to TRBD1. There are 13 residues in the CDR3. Trimming at V came to 6 bases and at J to 5 bases, leaving 8 bases not matched to a gene. CDR1 is SQVTM, CDR2 ANQGSEA, per germline. CDR3 in amino acids: CSVEDRVRTEAFF. CDR3 nucleotide sequence: TGCAGCGTGGAGGACAGGGTGCGGACTGAAGCTTTCTTT.

In its sample, this clonotype was seen a few times. This chain links TRBV7-9 with TRBJ2-7, with TRBD1 matching over 7 bases. CDR1 is SEHNR and CDR2 is FQNEAQ in the germline V gene (reference sequence). CDR3 length: 15 residues. Germline trimming cut 5 bases from V and 1 base from J; bases unmatched to any gene: 8. CDR3 protein: CASSLGQASSYEQYF. CDR3 sequence (DNA): TGTGCCAGCAGCCTTGGACAGGCGTCATCCTACGAGCAGTACTTC.

The chain is built from TRBV29-1 and TRBJ2-3, with D maybe TRBD1 (6 bases). V was cut by 4 bases and J by 0 bases, with 11 bases left in between. CDR1 and CDR2 (germline): SQVTM, ANQGSEA. CDR3 size: 14 residues. The CDR3 reads CSVVGDTSTDTQYF. In DNA, the CDR3 is TGCAGCGTTGTGGGGGACACTAGCACAGATACGCAGTATTTT.

The table lists this clonotype with a few counts. This chain connects TRBV4-3 to TRBJ2-7; TRBD1 agrees at 10 bases. The V segment lost 0 bases and the J segment 7 bases; nucleotides outside the gene matches: 6. This CDR3 is 15 amino acids long. The germline gives CDR1 LGHNA, CDR2 YSLEER. The CDR3, as DNA: TGCGCCAGCAGCCAAGAGCTCGGACAGGGGGAGGAGCAGTACTTC. As protein: CASSQELGQGEEQYF.

This clonotype was detected only a few times. The chain links TRBV28 to TRBJ2-5, with a possible D match to TRBD1 (6 bases). This CDR3 contains 14 residues. With 7 bases removed from V and 5 bases from J, the gap between germline ends came to 17 bases. CDR1 and CDR2 from the germline V gene are MDHEN and SYDVKM. The CDR3 region has the DNA TGTGCCAGCAAGGGCGGGCCGAGGGGGGAGACCCAGTACTTC. It codes for CASKGGPRGETQYF.

V gene TRBV27 combines with J gene TRBJ2-1; D gene ambiguous. In germline, CDR1 is MNHEY, CDR2 SMNVEV (reference sequence). Trimming removed 0 bases at V and 2 bases at J, with 8 bases between. This CDR3 is 15 amino acids long. The CDR3 DNA follows: TGTGCCAGCAGTTTATCTGGGGTGGCCTACAATGAGCAGTTCTTC. Translating gives CASSLSGVAYNEQFF.

Points on this clonotype: One end of the junction is discordant with germline, which a read error may explain. This sequence joins TRBV2 and TRBJ1-2; a possible D gene is TRBD1 (5 bases). The germline CDR1 and CDR2 sequences are SNHLY and FYNNEI. This CDR3 region has 14 residues. The CDR3 DNA sequence: TGTGCCCGCAGCGTAAAGGGACTGGGGAATGGCTACACCTTC. Encoded protein: CARSVKGLGNGYTF. The full variable domain, with the rest looked up from reference TRBV2 and TRBJ1-2, is EPEVTQTPSHQVTQMGQEVILRCVPISNHLYFYWYRQILGQKVEFLVSFYNNEISEKSEIFDDQFSVERPDGSNFTLKIRSTKLEDSAMYFCARSVKGLGNGYTFGSGTRLTVV.

This clonotype occurred a few times. This chain connects TRBV6-6 to TRBJ1-4; D may be TRBD1 (5 bases). Between the trimmed V and J ends, which lost 5 bases and 0 bases, there was a span of 13 bases. Germline CDR1 MNHNY, CDR2 SVGAGI (reference sequence). This CDR3 is built from 16 residues. The CDR3 reads CASSRLRGTTNEKLFF. CDR3 in DNA: TGTGCCAGCAGTCGTCTAAGGGGCACAACTAATGAAAAACTGTTTTTT.

A remark on this clonotype: The junction departs from germline at one end; a sequencing error may be responsible. The chain carries TRBV10-3 and TRBJ1-6, with 8 bases identical to TRBD1. The CDR3 covers 13 residues. Germline values: CDR1 ENHRY, CDR2 SYGVKD. The CDR3 loop is CAIRGQDASPHQF. CDR3 nucleotide sequence: TGTGCCATCAGGGGACAGGATGCTTCACCCCACCAATTT.

The chain recombines TRBV20-1 with TRBJ1-1; 12 bases map to TRBD1. Germline V lookup: CDR1 DFQATT, CDR2 SNEGSKA (reference sequence). The V segment lost 2 bases and the J segment 6 bases; nucleotides outside the gene matches: 7. The CDR3 sequence is 15 residues long. The CDR3 spells CSARRDRGPAAEAFF. The CDR3 coding sequence is TGCAGTGCTAGACGGGACAGGGGGCCAGCTGCTGAAGCTTTCTTT.

The chain carries TRBV28 and TRBJ1-4; 8 positions agree with TRBD1. CDR1 is MDHEN and CDR2 is SYDVKM in the germline V gene. This CDR3 contains 14 residues. The J segment lost 6 bases and the V segment lost 6 bases, leaving 6 bases of the junction unmatched. The CDR3 DNA reads TGTGCCAGCAGCCCGAGCAGGGGGCATGAAAAACTGTTTTTT. Translation: CASSPSRGHEKLFF. Full variable domain (remainder filled in from reference TRBV28 and TRBJ1-4): DVKVTQSSRYLVKRTGEKVFLECVQDMDHENMFWYRQDPGLGLRLIYFSYDVKMKEKGDIPEGYSVSREKKERFSLILESASTNQTSMYLCASSPSRGHEKLFFGSGTQLSVL.